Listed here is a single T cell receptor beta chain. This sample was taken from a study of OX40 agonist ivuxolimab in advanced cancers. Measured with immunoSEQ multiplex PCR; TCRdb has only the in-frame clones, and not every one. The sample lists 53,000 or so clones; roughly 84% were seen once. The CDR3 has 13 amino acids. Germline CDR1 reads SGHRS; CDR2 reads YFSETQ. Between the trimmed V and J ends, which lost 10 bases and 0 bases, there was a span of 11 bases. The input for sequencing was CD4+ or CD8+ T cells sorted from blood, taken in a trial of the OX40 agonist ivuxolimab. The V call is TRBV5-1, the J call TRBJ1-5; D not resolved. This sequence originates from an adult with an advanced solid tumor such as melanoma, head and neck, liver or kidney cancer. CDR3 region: CAGPTHSNQPQHF. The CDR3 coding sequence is TGCGCCGGGCCGACACATAGCAATCAGCCCCAGCATTTT.